Included here is one T cell receptor beta chain sequence, with context. Antigen unknown. The junction shows a germline mismatch at one end, possibly a read error. In the naive CD8 group, cells lacked CD45RO and were positively selected for CCR7, so terminally differentiated effector memory CD45RA+ cells were left out. It was at deep level that the assay was run. The assay was immunoSEQ multiplex PCR, and TCRdb's table has in-frame clones only and misses some. The sample shows 2 million or so clones, about 95% of them seen only once. The data belong to a study of shared clonotypes between healthy human individuals. Germline V gene sequence: CDR1 SSHAT, CDR2 FNYEAQ (reference sequence). The CDR3 spans 15 residues. Whole-study findings and limits: Only blood underwent sampling, and tissue repertoires likely differ. Clonotypes not shared had lower generation probabilities than those common to all four donors.

The chain has TRBV7-7 and TRBJ2-1, with D perhaps being TRBD1 or TRBD2 (6 bases each). The clonotype was recovered from a man younger than 30 in good health. Specimen: naive CD8+ T cells sorted from blood. For the CDR3, the DNA is TGTGCTAGCAGCTTAAACGGGGGCCCCTACAATGAGCAGTTCTTC. The encoded protein is CASSLNGGPYNEQFF.